This T cell receptor beta chain was captured in a study of glioma-infiltrating T cells. The study's findings and limits: Very few CDR3 sequences were shared between tissue and blood.

The CDR3 length is 17 residues. Germline V CDR1 and CDR2: MDHEN, SYDVKM. The V end was cut by 9 bases, the J end by 2 bases, with 20 bases between. The sample holds many counts of this clonotype. Its antigen is as yet unknown. Amplification of TCR alpha and beta CDR3 regions from RNA used iRepertoire nested multiplex PCR. TCRdb reprocessed the multiplex PCR reads with MiXCR, giving one entry per CDR3 protein. The repertoire includes roughly 200,000 distinct CDR3 sequences, over 25% of them detected once, and around 20% sits in the top ten. The chain combines TRBV28 with TRBJ2-6, with D perhaps matching TRBD1 (8 bases). The origin of this receptor is a human donor with low-grade glioma or glioblastoma, undergoing nonglioma brain surgery, or in good health (not recorded which). The sequencing sample was made of glioma tissue, nonneoplastic brain tissue, or PBMCs (not recorded which). In DNA form, the CDR3 reads TGTGCCAGTACACAACAGGGGGGGGCCCCTGGGGCCAACGTCCTGACTTTC. Residues: CASTQQGGAPGANVLTF.